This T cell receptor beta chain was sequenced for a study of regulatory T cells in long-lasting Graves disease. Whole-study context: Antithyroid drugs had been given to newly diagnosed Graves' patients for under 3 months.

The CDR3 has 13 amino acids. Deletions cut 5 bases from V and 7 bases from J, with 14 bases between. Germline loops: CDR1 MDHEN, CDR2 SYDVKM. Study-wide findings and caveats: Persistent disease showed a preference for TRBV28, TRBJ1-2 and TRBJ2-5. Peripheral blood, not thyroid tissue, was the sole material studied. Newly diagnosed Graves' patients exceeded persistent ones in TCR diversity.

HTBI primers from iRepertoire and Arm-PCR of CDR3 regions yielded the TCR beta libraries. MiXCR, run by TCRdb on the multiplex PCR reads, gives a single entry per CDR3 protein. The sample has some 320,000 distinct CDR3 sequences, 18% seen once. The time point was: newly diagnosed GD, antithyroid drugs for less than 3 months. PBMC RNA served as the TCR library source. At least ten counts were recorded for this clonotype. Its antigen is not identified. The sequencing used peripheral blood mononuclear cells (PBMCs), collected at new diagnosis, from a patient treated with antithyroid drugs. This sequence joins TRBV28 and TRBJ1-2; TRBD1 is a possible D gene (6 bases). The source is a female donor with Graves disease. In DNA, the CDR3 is TGTGCCAGCAGTACCCCAGGGGAAGGTGGCTACACCTTC. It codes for CASSTPGEGGYTF.